Detailed here is one TCR beta chain. V shed 0 bases and J shed 4 bases, with 11 bases lying between them. The germline gives CDR1 SGDLS, CDR2 YYNGEE. This CDR3 spans 14 amino acids. The data were produced by immunoSEQ multiplex PCR, yet TCRdb's version contains in-frame clones alone and is incomplete. Of more than 250,000 clones listed, 75% to 90% are singletons. This sample is drawn from a study of blood T cell repertoires in COVID-19. Study at large: T cells, B-cell-depleted T cells, or PBMCs supplied cDNA or gDNA.

The chain joins TRBV9 to TRBJ2-7; tentatively, D is TRBD2 (5 bases). Sequencing was carried out using peripheral blood. This TCR derives from a human donor in a cohort sampled during active COVID-19. CDR3 loop: CASSVGGSLYEQYF. The CDR3, as DNA: TGTGCCAGCAGCGTAGGTGGGAGTCTGTACGAGCAGTACTTC. The variable domain in full, completed from reference TRBV9 and TRBJ2-7, reads DSGVTQTPKHLITATGQRVTLRCSPRSGDLSVYWYQQSLDQGLQFLIQYYNGEERAKGNILERFSAQQFPDLHSELNLSSLELGDSALYFCASSVGGSLYEQYFGPGTRLTVT.